What follows are 28 T cell receptor beta chains derived from one specimen sequenced in a study of CD8 T cells in ankylosing spondylitis. Study conclusions and caveats: A TCR beta motif of eight highly homologous variants appeared characteristic of ankylosing spondylitis blood.

TCRdb passed the 5' RACE reads through MiXCR, listing each CDR3 protein once. The repertoire consists of 330,000 or so distinct CDR3 sequences, with roughly 8% occurring once and the leading ten covering about 14%. These TCRs are of unknown antigen specificity. Material: blood, either unsorted or a sorted T cell fraction (not recorded which). These receptors all come from a male donor with ankylosing spondylitis.

The CDR3 spells CASGPTGGSGYTF. CDR3 coding DNA: TGTGCCAGCGGACCGACAGGGGGCAGTGGCTACACCTTC. The chain recombines TRBV12-3 or TRBV12-4 with TRBJ1-2; TRBD1 agrees at 10 bases. CDR3 length equals 13 residues. Trimming at V came to 8 bases and at J to 7 bases, leaving 7 bases not matched to a gene.

The J gene is TRBJ1-6, the V gene TRBV4-2; D is uncertain. Germline V gene sequence: CDR1 LGHNA, CDR2 YNFKEQ. The CDR3 spans 15 residues. V lost 0 bases to trimming and J lost 10 bases, with 13 bases between them. CDR3 protein: CASSQDGAEESPLHF. CDR3 sequence (DNA): TGTGCCAGCAGCCAAGATGGAGCGGAGGAATCACCCCTCCACTTT.

This CDR3 reads CASRGVSDRATNEQFF. DNA for the CDR3: TGTGCCAGCAGGGGGGTCTCGGACAGGGCTACTAATGAGCAGTTCTTC. The chain is built from TRBV6-2 or TRBV6-3 and TRBJ2-1; TRBD1 agrees at 8 bases. The CDR3 extends over 16 amino acids. Germline V gene sequence: CDR1 MNHEY, CDR2 SVGEGT. J lost 7 bases, V lost 6 bases, and 14 bases had no gene match.

The table lists this clonotype with many counts. The rearrangement uses TRBV5-1 and TRBJ2-2; 7 bases line up with TRBD1. The CDR3 covers 19 residues. The V segment lost 2 bases and the J segment 0 bases; nucleotides outside the gene matches: 13. The germline gives CDR1 SGHRS, CDR2 YFSETQ. This CDR3 is CASSLWGLSGTANTGELFF. Here the CDR3 DNA reads TGCGCCAGCAGCTTATGGGGCCTTAGTGGGACAGCGAACACCGGGGAGCTGTTTTTT.

This clonotype was observed at least ten times. The chain has TRBV20-1 and TRBJ2-3; 8 bases are shared with TRBD2. CDR1 and CDR2 (germline): DFQATT, SNEGSKA (reference sequence). V gave up 4 bases and J gave up 1 base; unmatched junction bases: 10. The CDR3 is 16 residues long. CDR3 loop: CSATDPGTRGTDTQYF. In DNA, the CDR3 is TGCAGTGCTACGGACCCCGGGACTAGGGGCACAGATACGCAGTATTTT.

In this sample, this clonotype turned up a few times. This sequence joins TRBV15 and TRBJ1-2; TRBD1 is a possible D gene (5 bases). Germline V gene sequence: CDR1 LNHNV, CDR2 YYDKDF (reference sequence). There are 15 residues in the CDR3. V gave up 1 base and J gave up 7 bases, with 16 bases separating them. This chain's CDR3 is CATSRVQGRMGGYTF. DNA for the CDR3: TGTGCCACCAGCAGAGTTCAGGGTAGAATGGGTGGCTACACCTTC. Supplemented by reference TRBV15 and TRBJ1-2, the full variable domain reads DAMVIQNPRYQVTQFGKPVTLSCSQTLNHNVMYWYQQKSSQAPKLLFHYYDKDFNNEADTPDNFQSRRPNTSFCFLDIRSPGLGDTAMYLCATSRVQGRMGGYTFGSGTRLTVV.

This clonotype was counted once. The chain links TRBV11-2 to TRBJ1-2; D possibly corresponds to TRBD1 (6 bases). The V end was cut by 1 base, the J end by 12 bases, with 18 bases between. The CDR3 runs 14 residues. Germline CDR1 and CDR2: SGHAT and FQNNGV. CDR3 protein: CASSLAVRGSENTF. The CDR3 DNA sequence: TGTGCCAGCAGCTTAGCTGTCAGGGGTTCGGAGAACACCTTC.

This clonotype turned up a few times. This chain connects TRBV5-1 to TRBJ1-1; perhaps TRBD1 as D (5 bases). The length of the CDR3 is 14 residues. V gave up 3 bases and J gave up 0 bases, with 9 bases separating them. The germline V gene has CDR1 SGHRS and CDR2 YFSETQ. Written as DNA, the CDR3 is TGCGCCAGCAGCTGGGGACGGATGAACACTGAAGCTTTCTTT. Its translation: CASSWGRMNTEAFF.

The chain is built from TRBV2 and TRBJ1-1; 7 bases are a match to TRBD1. The V gene end was trimmed by 10 bases and the J gene end by 1 base; junction bases not matched to a gene: 9. Germline values: CDR1 SNHLY, CDR2 FYNNEI. There are 14 residues in the CDR3. The DNA of the CDR3 is TGTGCCAACAAGGAGCGGACAGGGAACACTGAAGCTTTCTTT. Translation: CANKERTGNTEAFF.

The sample holds a few counts of this clonotype. The chain uses TRBV10-3 and TRBJ1-1; D possibly corresponds to TRBD1 (6 bases). The ends were cut back, 7 bases at V and 1 base at J, with 13 bases in the middle. Germline CDR1 ENHRY, CDR2 SYGVKD. This CDR3 has 14 residues. CDR3 amino acids: CAINRAGQNTEAFF. DNA of the CDR3: TGTGCCATCAACAGGGCAGGCCAGAACACTGAAGCTTTCTTT.

This clonotype was detected only a few times. The rearrangement uses TRBV7-2 and TRBJ2-3, with 8 bases fitting TRBD2. The CDR3 length is 14 residues. Germline CDR1 SGHTA, CDR2 FQGNSA. The trim removed 6 bases at V and 4 bases at J, leaving 6 bases unmatched. CDR3 sequence: CASRKGREADTQYF. The CDR3 DNA is TGTGCCAGCAGGAAAGGGCGGGAGGCAGATACGCAGTATTTT. Full variable domain (outside the CDR3, taken from reference TRBV7-2 and TRBJ2-3): GAGVSQSPSNKVTEKGKDVELRCDPISGHTALYWYRQSLGQGLEFLIYFQGNSAPDKSGLPSDRFSAERTGGSVSTLTIQRTQQEDSAVYLCASRKGREADTQYFGPGTRLTVL.

The chain employs TRBV6-2 or TRBV6-3 and TRBJ2-7; D not resolved. In germline, CDR1 is MNHEY, CDR2 SVGEGT. Trimming took off 4 bases at V and 5 bases at J, with 6 bases between the two ends. This CDR3 comprises 11 residues. CDR3 in DNA: TGTGCCAGCAGTTCAGCCCACGAGCAGTACTTC. Residues: CASSSAHEQYF.

This clonotype appeared a few times. This sequence joins TRBV12-3 or TRBV12-4 and TRBJ2-2; D not certain. The CDR3 is made up of 14 amino acids. The V end was cut by 8 bases, the J end by 2 bases, with 12 bases between. The CDR3 loop is CASSFHGNTGELFF. The CDR3 DNA is TGTGCCAGCTCCTTCCACGGAAACACCGGGGAGCTGTTTTTT.

In its sample, this clonotype was seen a few times. The rearrangement uses TRBV20-1 and TRBJ1-2, with TRBD1 as a possible D gene (6 bases). There are 13 residues in the CDR3. V lost 3 bases, J lost 7 bases, and 15 bases lay in between. Per the germline V gene, CDR1 is DFQATT and CDR2 is SNEGSKA (reference sequence). DNA for the CDR3: TGCAGTGCTAGCGAGGGGGAACACTTTGGCTACACCTTC. The encoded protein is CSASEGEHFGYTF.

The chain combines TRBV3-1 with TRBJ2-4; D assignment may be TRBD1 or TRBD2 (5 bases each). The CDR3 runs 15 residues. Germline CDR1 and CDR2: LGHDT and YNNKEL (reference sequence). Deletions cut 4 bases from V and 5 bases from J, with 15 bases between. The CDR3, as DNA: TGTGCCAGCAGCCTAACCGGGACCTTGGAAAACATTCAGTACTTC. Translated: CASSLTGTLENIQYF.

This clonotype showed up many times. Written as DNA, the CDR3 is TGCAGCGTTGAAAAGGGACAGGGTTACGAGCAGTACTTC. This translates into CSVEKGQGYEQYF. V gene TRBV29-1 combines with J gene TRBJ2-7; TRBD1 aligns across 9 bases. CDR1 is SQVTM and CDR2 is ANQGSEA in the germline V gene. Trimming at V came to 2 bases and at J to 4 bases, leaving 3 bases not matched to a gene. The CDR3 covers 13 residues.

This clonotype was counted at least ten times. The chain uses TRBV29-1 and TRBJ1-2, with 8 bases aligning to TRBD1. CDR3 length: 14 residues. Germline CDR1 SQVTM, CDR2 ANQGSEA. Losses at the gene ends were 6 bases for V and 1 base for J; bases not matched to a gene: 7. The CDR3 DNA reads TGCAGCGTACGCCGACAGGGGCTTAACTATGGCTACACCTTC. Residues: CSVRRQGLNYGYTF.

The chain combines TRBV7-9 with TRBJ2-7; TRBD2 aligns across 7 bases. With 5 bases clipped from V and 2 bases from J, the junction kept 6 bases outside the gene matches. The CDR3 is made up of 14 amino acids. In germline, CDR1 is SEHNR, CDR2 FQNEAQ (reference sequence). The CDR3 protein is CASSGLGFPYEQYF. In DNA form, the CDR3 reads TGTGCCAGCAGCGGACTAGGATTCCCCTACGAGCAGTACTTC.

V gene TRBV6-1 combines with J gene TRBJ1-6, with D hard to call. Trimming stripped 2 bases from V and 7 bases from J, with 6 bases between. Germline CDR1 MNHNS, CDR2 SASEGT. This CDR3 has 13 residues. DNA for the CDR3: TGTGCCAGCAGTGAACCGGGGAATTCACCCCTCCACTTT. Translated, it gives CASSEPGNSPLHF.

This clonotype showed up many times. V is TRBV24-1 and J is TRBJ2-3; D might be TRBD2 (6 bases). CDR1 KGHDR and CDR2 SFDVKD come from the germline V gene. This CDR3 comprises 13 residues. V lost 4 bases, J lost 4 bases, and 8 bases lay in between. This CDR3 reads CATSERLADTQYF. DNA for the CDR3: TGTGCCACCAGTGAAAGACTAGCAGATACGCAGTATTTT.

This clonotype was counted ten times or more. This sequence joins TRBV28 and TRBJ2-1; the D gene is possibly TRBD1 (6 bases). Trimming left V 8 bases short and J 4 bases short, with 12 bases between. This CDR3 region has 13 residues. Germline V lookup: CDR1 MDHEN, CDR2 SYDVKM. The CDR3 nucleotides are TGTGCCAGCTCGGGGACAACTTACAATGAGCAGTTCTTC. Protein: CASSGTTYNEQFF. Supplemented by reference TRBV28 and TRBJ2-1, the full variable domain reads DVKVTQSSRYLVKRTGEKVFLECVQDMDHENMFWYRQDPGLGLRLIYFSYDVKMKEKGDIPEGYSVSREKKERFSLILESASTNQTSMYLCASSGTTYNEQFFGPGTRLTVL.

The table lists this clonotype with a few counts. CDR3 loop: CSAQDRNTEAFF. In DNA, the CDR3 is TGCAGTGCTCAGGACAGGAACACTGAAGCTTTCTTT. This rearrangement joins TRBV20-1 to TRBJ1-1, with D perhaps matching TRBD1 (6 bases). V lost 5 bases, J lost 1 base, and 8 bases lay in between. The CDR3 has 12 residues. CDR1 and CDR2 from the germline V gene are DFQATT and SNEGSKA (reference sequence).

The V call is TRBV6-2 or TRBV6-3, the J call TRBJ1-1; 7 bases are a match to TRBD1. The junction had 7 bases not matched to a gene; V was cut back by 9 bases and J by 3 bases. Per the germline V gene, CDR1 is MNHEY and CDR2 is SVGEGT. The CDR3 has 13 amino acids. The DNA of the CDR3 is TGTGCCAGTCTCAGGGGGGAATACACTGAAGCTTTCTTT. As protein: CASLRGEYTEAFF.

Note on this clonotype: A much larger clone lies one base from this, so it may be a read error. The CDR3 region is CAGSRDLQETQYF. The DNA for the CDR3 is TGTGCCGGCAGTCGGGACTTACAAGAGACCCAGTACTTC. This chain uses TRBV28 with TRBJ2-5; perhaps TRBD2 as D (6 bases). The CDR3 has 13 residues. Germline CDR1 reads MDHEN; CDR2 reads SYDVKM. Variable domain in full (rest from reference TRBV28 and TRBJ2-5): DVKVTQSSRYLVKRTGEKVFLECVQDMDHENMFWYRQDPGLGLRLIYFSYDVKMKEKGDIPEGYSVSREKKERFSLILESASTNQTSMYLCAGSRDLQETQYFGPGTRLLVL.

This clonotype was detected a few times. This chain links TRBV20-1 with TRBJ2-7, with D possibly matching TRBD2 (5 bases). The ends were cut back, 5 bases at V and 2 bases at J, with 13 bases in the middle. Germline V gene data show CDR1 as DFQATT and CDR2 as SNEGSKA (reference sequence). The CDR3 runs to 13 residues. The CDR3 loop is CSARRPGTYEQYF. The CDR3 nucleotides are TGCAGTGCTCGGAGGCCTGGAACCTACGAGCAGTACTTC.

CDR3 bases: TGTGCCAGCAGCGTAGGTCCCTCCGGGGGGAATGAAAAACTGTTTTTT. Residues: CASSVGPSGGNEKLFF. The chain uses TRBV9 and TRBJ1-4; TRBD1 is a possible D gene (5 bases). The germline V gene encodes CDR1 SGDLS and CDR2 YYNGEE. V lost 0 bases, J lost 5 bases, and 14 bases lay in between. There are 16 residues in the CDR3.

This clonotype was seen a few times. The chain combines TRBV7-2 with TRBJ2-5, with 7 bases aligning to TRBD2. Losses at the gene ends were 8 bases for V and 4 bases for J; bases not matched to a gene: 10. CDR1 is SGHTA, CDR2 FQGNSA, per germline. The CDR3 is 14 amino acids. CDR3 coding DNA: TGTGCCAGCGGCGGTCGCGGGAGAAGAGAGACCCAGTACTTC. It specifies CASGGRGRRETQYF.

The chain uses TRBV11-2 and TRBJ1-4; D is uncertain. The CDR3 totals 21 residues. Trimming cost V 1 base and J 0 bases, with 24 bases left between them. Germline CDR1 reads SGHAT; CDR2 reads FQNNGV. The CDR3 protein is CASSLVSLDPRGTATNEKLFF. DNA of the CDR3: TGTGCCAGCAGCTTAGTCTCCTTGGACCCACGGGGTACGGCAACTAATGAAAAACTGTTTTTT.